What follows are 3 T cell receptor beta chains derived from one specimen sequenced in a study of regulatory T cells (dated 2018 in TCRdb). These TCRs are of unknown antigen specificity. To prepare the library, the immunoSEQ multiplex PCR assay was applied. For the multiplex PCR, 52 forward TRBV primers and 13 reverse TRBJ primers were used, and amplification bias was corrected with both assay-based and computational methods. TCRdb re-hosts the immuneACCESS table, in-frame sequences only. Its copies lack some clones; in the studies checked, an unresolved V gene accounts for under half of them, and the cause for the rest is not known. Across this sample there are more than 25,000 clones, with approximately 90% seen only once. About 1.6% of the sample comes from the top ten. Results and caveats for the whole study, not just this receptor: Hydrophobic residues at CDR3 positions 6 and 7 were enriched in conventional CD4+ T cells from CD3G-deficient patients, which suggests more self-reactive specificities.

The sample consisted of conventional CD4+ T cells sorted from blood. These receptors all come from a person between 18 and 35 years old with CD3G deficiency.

The V gene is TRBV28, the J gene TRBJ2-1, with 12 bases that match TRBD2. Trimming removed 6 bases from V and 5 bases from J; junction bases left unmatched: 5. Germline V lookup: CDR1 MDHEN, CDR2 SYDVKM. The CDR3 contains 15 residues. Here the CDR3 DNA reads TGTGCCAGCAGATCTAGCGGGAGGGCCCACAATGAGCAGTTCTTC. This sequence encodes CASRSSGRAHNEQFF. Combining the CDR3 with reference TRBV28 and TRBJ2-1 gives the whole variable domain DVKVTQSSRYLVKRTGEKVFLECVQDMDHENMFWYRQDPGLGLRLIYFSYDVKMKEKGDIPEGYSVSREKKERFSLILESASTNQTSMYLCASRSSGRAHNEQFFGPGTRLTVL.

This sequence joins TRBV10-2 and TRBJ2-3; tentatively, D is TRBD1 (5 bases). In germline, CDR1 is WSHSY, CDR2 SAAADI. CDR3 size: 18 residues. V was cut by 3 bases and J by 5 bases, with 24 bases left in between. The CDR3 here is CASSEENRTPQVRDTQYF. The CDR3 DNA follows: TGCGCCAGCAGTGAAGAAAACAGGACCCCGCAGGTAAGAGATACGCAGTATTTT.

In its sample, this clone was seen once. The chain recombines TRBV19 with TRBJ2-1; 9 positions match TRBD2. The germline V gene has CDR1 LNHDA and CDR2 SQIVND (reference sequence). V lost 1 base, J lost 5 bases, and 15 bases stayed unmatched. This CDR3 has 19 amino acids. The CDR3 DNA reads TGTGCCAGTAGTATAGGAACTAGCGGGTCCCCTAGGATGAACAATGAGCAGTTCTTC. Protein sequence: CASSIGTSGSPRMNNEQFF. Drawing the rest from reference TRBV19 and TRBJ2-1, the complete variable domain is DGGITQSPKYLFRKEGQNVTLSCEQNLNHDAMYWYRQDPGQGLRLIYYSQIVNDFQKGDIAEGYSVSREKKESFPLTVTSAQKNPTAFYLCASSIGTSGSPRMNNEQFFGPGTRLTVL.